This record looks at one TCR beta chain sequence and its context. A TCRbeta library incorporating unique molecular identifiers was prepared. A single record per CDR3 protein comes from TCRdb applying MiXCR to the PCR reads. This table holds about 1,000,000 distinct CDR3 sequences, around 30% found once. The source of the sample is a study of T-cell reconstitution after alpha-beta-depleted transplantation in children. The germline gives CDR1 SGHTA, CDR2 FQGNSA. V lost 3 bases to trimming and J lost 6 bases, with 18 bases between them. This CDR3 region has 15 residues. The genes are TRBV7-2 and TRBJ2-7; D is unclear. This material consisted of PBMCs, mostly from graft donor cells, taken 360 days after TCRalphabeta/CD19-depleted stem cell transplant. This clonotype originated in a boy younger than two who had a stem cell transplant for SCID, so the T cells may come from the graft donor. The CDR3 DNA sequence: TGTGCCAGCAGCTTGGCACGAAACATCCAAATCGAGCAGTACTTC. Translating it yields CASSLARNIQIEQYF.